These 31 T cell receptor beta chains were all obtained from the same sample, sequenced in a study of control samples from healthy donors and cancer patients. Sequencing used immunoSEQ multiplex PCR; TCRdb keeps in-frame clones, though not all of them. The table records 130,000 to 150,000 clones, around 90% of them present only once. The sequenced material came from blood. The source of these receptors is a man aged 25-45 years in good health.

The rearrangement links TRBV4-2 to TRBJ2-3, with 13 bases aligning to TRBD2. This CDR3 is built from 16 residues. Germline CDR1 and CDR2: LGHNA and YNFKEQ. V shed 4 bases, J shed 2 bases, and the junction held 3 bases outside the gene matches. The CDR3 DNA is TGTGCCAGCAGCCTGGGACTAGCGGGGTCCACAGATACGCAGTATTTT. This encodes CASSLGLAGSTDTQYF.

V and J are TRBV6-4 and TRBJ2-3; 9 bases align to TRBD2. CDR1 and CDR2 from the germline V gene are MRHNA and SNTAGT. Trimming cost V 3 bases and J 4 bases; bases outside gene matches: 8. This CDR3 contains 16 residues. DNA of the CDR3: TGTGCCAGCAGTGAACGACTAGCGGAGGGGGCAGATACGCAGTATTTT. Residues: CASSERLAEGADTQYF.

The chain uses TRBV5-1 and TRBJ1-4; D not resolved. This CDR3 is 15 amino acids long. CDR1 and CDR2 (germline): SGHRS, YFSETQ. Trimming pared 6 bases from V and 0 bases from J, leaving 12 bases between. For the CDR3, the DNA is TGCGCCAGCAAACTAACAACAGCAACTAATGAAAAACTGTTTTTT. This translates into CASKLTTATNEKLFF.

This clone was picked up one time. The rearrangement joins TRBV24-1 to TRBJ2-1; 10 positions agree with TRBD2. The CDR3 length is 16 residues. Germline trimming cut 3 bases from V and 0 bases from J; bases unmatched to any gene: 1. Germline CDR1 reads KGHDR; CDR2 reads SFDVKD. The CDR3 loop is CATSDVAGGSYNEQFF. CDR3 bases: TGTGCCACCAGTGATGTAGCGGGGGGCTCCTACAATGAGCAGTTCTTC.

V and J are TRBV19 and TRBJ2-7, with D possibly matching TRBD1 (7 bases). CDR1 and CDR2 (germline): LNHDA, SQIVND (reference sequence). Trimming removed 7 bases from V and 1 base from J, with 14 bases in between. The CDR3 has 14 amino acids. The CDR3 bases are TGTGCCAGTAAAGGGCCAGGGGGGTCCTACGAGCAGTACTTC. The encoded protein is CASKGPGGSYEQYF.

V gene TRBV3-1 (or the pseudogene TRBV3-2) combines with J gene TRBJ2-3; the D is unclear. The CDR3 runs to 11 residues. Germline V gives CDR1 LGHDT, CDR2 YNNKEL (reference sequence). Trimming cost V 2 bases and J 6 bases, with 3 bases left between them. CDR3 coding DNA: TGTGCCAGCAGCCAATGGGATACGCAGTATTTT. It encodes CASSQWDTQYF.

This clone was counted between two and nine times. The chain couples TRBV18 to TRBJ2-2; 7 nucleotides agree with TRBD2. The CDR3 contains 14 residues. With 3 bases clipped from V and 7 bases from J, the junction kept 5 bases outside the gene matches. Germline V CDR1 and CDR2: KGHSH, LQKENI. The CDR3 protein is CASSPREAVGELFF. In DNA form, the CDR3 reads TGTGCCAGCTCACCCCGGGAGGCGGTCGGGGAGCTGTTTTTT.

The rearrangement joins TRBV5-4 to TRBJ1-2; D gene ambiguous. Germline V lookup: CDR1 SGHNT, CDR2 YYREEE (reference sequence). The CDR3 has 14 amino acids. With 4 bases removed from V and 1 base from J, the gap between germline ends came to 11 bases. The CDR3 DNA reads TGTGCCAGCAGCATACCGGACGGTAACTATGGCTACACCTTC. This codes for CASSIPDGNYGYTF.

For this clone: Sequence at one end of the junction differs from germline and may be a read error. The genes are TRBV5-1 and TRBJ2-7, with 13 positions matching TRBD2. This CDR3 has 17 residues. The V gene's germline CDR1 is SGHRS and CDR2 YFSETQ. This CDR3 is CASSFGLAGDLSSEQYF. CDR3 sequence (DNA): TGCGCCAGCAGCTTCGGACTAGCGGGAGATTTATCCTCCGAGCAGTACTTC.

This clone was counted a few times. This chain joins TRBV9 and TRBJ2-1, with D perhaps matching TRBD2 (5 bases). With 2 bases removed from V and 4 bases from J, the gap between germline ends came to 13 bases. The germline V gene has CDR1 SGDLS and CDR2 YYNGEE. CDR3 length equals 15 residues. DNA of the CDR3: TGTGCCAGCAGCGTGGGAGCGGCGCAGTACAATGAGCAGTTCTTC. It codes for CASSVGAAQYNEQFF.

This chain connects TRBV7-8 to TRBJ2-7; D perhaps matches TRBD1 (6 bases). The CDR3 loop spans 15 amino acids. CDR1 is SGHVS and CDR2 is FQNEAQ in the germline V gene. V was shortened by 5 bases and J by 2 bases, with 16 bases between the two germline ends. CDR3 region: CASSIGPDSAYEQYF. The DNA of the CDR3 is TGTGCCAGCAGCATAGGCCCGGACAGCGCCTACGAGCAGTACTTC. Drawing the rest from reference TRBV7-8 and TRBJ2-7, the complete variable domain is GAGVSQSPRYKVAKRGQDVALRCDPISGHVSLFWYQQALGQGPEFLTYFQNEAQLDKSGLPSDRFFAERPEGSVSTLKIQRTQQEDSAVYLCASSIGPDSAYEQYFGPGTRLTVT.

The chain links TRBV15 to TRBJ2-3; 8 bases map to TRBD2. Germline-derived CDR1 and CDR2 are LNHNV and YYDKDF (reference sequence). V shed 1 base, J shed 6 bases, and the junction held 3 bases outside the gene matches. The CDR3 length is 14 residues. The CDR3 DNA follows: TGTGCCACCAGCAGAGGTGCGGGGGGCGATACGCAGTATTTT. Protein sequence: CATSRGAGGDTQYF.

On this clone: At the DNA level, this CDR3 is encoded by other sequences in the same sample as well. The chain uses TRBV6-1 and TRBJ2-7, with TRBD1 matching over 7 bases. V dropped 1 base and J dropped 0; count of bases not matched to a gene: 0. This CDR3 region has 14 residues. The germline CDR1 and CDR2 sequences are MNHNS and SASEGT. Here the CDR3 DNA reads TGTGCCAGCAGTGAAGGGGACAGCTCCTACGAGCAGTACTTC. Translated: CASSEGDSSYEQYF.

The genes are TRBV18 and TRBJ2-1; tentatively, D is TRBD2 (5 bases). V lost 2 bases to trimming and J lost 7 bases, with 15 bases between them. The CDR3 length is 15 residues. Germline lookup yields CDR1 KGHSH and CDR2 LQKENI. The CDR3: CASSPAPGDKNEQFF. In DNA form, the CDR3 reads TGTGCCAGCTCACCAGCTCCCGGGGATAAGAATGAGCAGTTCTTC. Together with reference TRBV18 and TRBJ2-1, the CDR3 gives the full variable domain: NAGVMQNPRHLVRRRGQEARLRCSPMKGHSHVYWYRQLPEEGLKFMVYLQKENIIDESGMPKERFSAEFPKEGPSILRIQQVVRGDSAAYFCASSPAPGDKNEQFFGPGTRLTVL.

The chain carries TRBV9 and TRBJ1-2, with TRBD1 matching 8 bases. This CDR3 comprises 14 residues. V lost 4 bases and J lost 6; bases outside the gene matches: 8. Germline CDR1 SGDLS, CDR2 YYNGEE. The CDR3 loop is CASSPRTGRHGYTF. The CDR3 bases are TGTGCCAGCAGCCCGCGGACAGGGCGTCATGGCTACACCTTC.

This clone was seen a single time. The V and J genes are TRBV21-1 and TRBJ1-1. TRBV21-1 is described as a pseudogene. CDR3 length: 17 amino acids. The CDR3 coding sequence is TGTGCCAGCAGCAAACGGTACCGTTATATGGGGAACACTGAAGCTTTCTTT. This translates into CASSKRYRYMGNTEAFF.

The genes are TRBV19 and TRBJ1-1; D is uncertain. V was pared by 0 bases and J by 1 base, with 12 bases between. Looked up from germline, CDR1 is LNHDA and CDR2 is SQIVND (reference sequence). The CDR3 is made up of 16 amino acids. This chain's CDR3 is CASSIDGRSTNTEAFF. The CDR3 nucleotides read TGTGCCAGTAGTATAGACGGCCGCTCAACGAACACTGAAGCTTTCTTT.

This rearrangement joins TRBV27 to TRBJ1-5; the D is unclear. Germline V lookup: CDR1 MNHEY, CDR2 SMNVEV (reference sequence). V was cut by 2 bases and J by 0 bases, with 5 bases left in between. The CDR3 extends over 14 amino acids. CDR3 sequence reads: CASSLGYSNQPQHF. CDR3 coding DNA: TGTGCCAGCAGTTTAGGGTATAGCAATCAGCCCCAGCATTTT.

This sequence joins TRBV10-2 and TRBJ2-7; D is perhaps TRBD1 (6 bases). The V end was cut by 5 bases, the J end by 2 bases, with 16 bases between. This CDR3 is 15 amino acids long. From germline, CDR1 is WSHSY and CDR2 SAAADI. CDR3 sequence (DNA): TGCGCCAGCAGTCCTCAAACACAGGGTACCTACGAGCAGTACTTC. Its protein is CASSPQTQGTYEQYF.

The chain links TRBV9 to TRBJ2-7; TRBD1 is a possible D gene (6 bases). V lost 4 bases and J 4 bases, leaving 18 bases between the germline ends. The CDR3 is made up of 15 amino acids. Per the germline V gene, CDR1 is SGDLS and CDR2 is YYNGEE. The CDR3 DNA sequence: TGTGCCAGCAGCCCAGAACAGGGCGAGCTTTACGAGCAGTACTTC. Translated, it gives CASSPEQGELYEQYF.

CDR3 region: CAISAGTDTEAFF. Written as DNA, the CDR3 is TGTGCCATCAGCGCCGGGACAGACACTGAAGCTTTCTTT. The chain couples TRBV10-3 to TRBJ1-1; 7 nucleotides match TRBD1. CDR3 length: 13 amino acids. The germline V gene encodes CDR1 ENHRY and CDR2 SYGVKD. Trimming removed 6 bases from V and 3 bases from J; junction bases left unmatched: 4.

The chain links TRBV20-1 to TRBJ2-1; D is uncertain. Deletions cut 3 bases from V and 6 bases from J, with 3 bases between. The V gene's germline CDR1 is DFQATT and CDR2 SNEGSKA (reference sequence). The CDR3 length is 10 residues. The CDR3, as DNA: TGCAGTGCTAGTTTCAATGAGCAGTTCTTC. Encoded protein: CSASFNEQFF.

To note about this clone: A junction boundary mismatches the germline segment, possibly from a read error. The V call is TRBV5-6, the J call TRBJ2-7; D unclear. CDR3 length: 13 amino acids. Germline assignment: CDR1 SGHDT and CDR2 YYEEEE. This chain's CDR3 is CASSWAQLYSFSF. Written as DNA, the CDR3 is TGTGCCAGCAGCTGGGCCCAATTGTACTCCTTTTCCTTC. The whole variable domain, remainder taken from reference TRBV5-6 and TRBJ2-7, is DAGVTQSPTHLIKTRGQQVTLRCSPKSGHDTVSWYQQALGQGPQFIFQYYEEEERQRGNFPDRFSGHQFPNYSSELNVNALLLGDSALYLCASSWAQLYSFSFGPGTRLTVT.

The chain carries TRBV5-8 and TRBJ2-5; maybe TRBD2 (6 bases). V lost 4 bases and J lost 2, with 9 bases in between. Germline V gene data show CDR1 as SGHTS and CDR2 as YDEGEE. CDR3 size: 13 residues. The CDR3 DNA reads TGTGCCAGCAGCGGGCGGGGACAAGAGACCCAGTACTTC. This translates into CASSGRGQETQYF.

The chain joins TRBV6-5 to TRBJ2-5; TRBD2 aligns across 8 bases. Germline loops: CDR1 MNHEY, CDR2 SVGAGI. Trimming removed 6 bases from V and 2 bases from J; junction bases left unmatched: 8. The CDR3 extends over 15 amino acids. Written as DNA, the CDR3 is TGTGCCAGCAGCCTTACTAGCGGTGATCAAGAGACCCAGTACTTC. Residues: CASSLTSGDQETQYF.

The chain joins TRBV29-1 to TRBJ2-2; D possibly corresponds to TRBD2 (6 bases). Looked up from germline, CDR1 is SQVTM and CDR2 is ANQGSEA. The CDR3 is 14 amino acids. The V gene lost 7 bases and the J gene lost 3 bases, with 15 bases spanning the gap. CDR3 sequence (DNA): TGCAGCGGGCGGCGATCGGGGGACACCGGGGAGCTGTTTTTT. Translating gives CSGRRSGDTGELFF.

The chain combines TRBV28 with TRBJ2-3; D is unclear. CDR3 length: 13 residues. Germline V lookup: CDR1 MDHEN, CDR2 SYDVKM. V gave up 7 bases and J gave up 2 bases, with 10 bases separating them. CDR3 residues: CASTVQNTDTQYF. The CDR3 DNA reads TGTGCCAGCACTGTCCAAAACACAGATACGCAGTATTTT.

This rearrangement joins TRBV21-1 to TRBJ2-3. TRBV21-1 is a listed pseudogene. The CDR3 runs to 15 residues. The CDR3 sequence is CASSPPEGTTDTQYF. The CDR3 DNA reads as TGTGCCAGCAGCCCGCCTGAGGGGACCACAGATACGCAGTATTTT.

The chain uses TRBV19 and TRBJ1-4, with D unclear. The germline V and J ends were trimmed by 6 bases and 3 bases, with 11 bases remaining between them. This CDR3 has 14 amino acids. From germline, CDR1 is LNHDA and CDR2 SQIVND (reference sequence). CDR3 bases: TGTGCCAGTAGCCAGTTGCAGGCTAATGAAAAACTGTTTTTT. This gives the protein CASSQLQANEKLFF.

V usage is TRBV19 and J usage is TRBJ1-1; 9 bases are a match to TRBD1. The CDR3 covers 13 residues. Germline V gene data show CDR1 as LNHDA and CDR2 as SQIVND (reference sequence). Trimming took 7 bases from V and 4 from J; bases not matched to a gene: 4. The CDR3 region has the DNA TGTGCCAGTACCCTGACAGGGGGCACTGAAGCTTTCTTT. Amino acid sequence: CASTLTGGTEAFF.

The chain carries TRBV20-1 and TRBJ2-3, with 8 positions matching TRBD2. The CDR3 runs 13 residues. V was pared by 3 bases and J by 4 bases, with 3 bases of the junction left unmatched. Germline CDR1 reads DFQATT; CDR2 reads SNEGSKA (reference sequence). The CDR3 nucleotides are TGCAGTGCTAGTTCGGGGGGGCCAGATACGCAGTATTTT. As protein: CSASSGGPDTQYF.